These T cell receptor beta chains were read from a single sample in a study of blood T cell repertoires in COVID-19. Measured with immunoSEQ multiplex PCR; TCRdb has only the in-frame clones, and not every one. The table lists around 130,000 clones, about 86% of them singletons. Sequenced input: peripheral blood. These receptors were obtained from a woman aged 50 to 65 with acute or convalescent COVID-19. Both conserved end residues are part of each CDR3. A D gene is named only where the DNA matches it firmly. Clone size is given for some rows only: seen once, a few or many times, or a class if the clone is expanded.

.	.	TRBV14	TRBJ2-5	12	CASSRTEETQYF	TGTGCCAGCAGCCGGACAGAAGAGACCCAGTACTTC
.	.	TRBV27	TRBJ1-5	15	CASSPGLYSNQPQHF	TGTGCCAGCAGCCCAGGGCTTTATAGCAATCAGCCCCAGCATTTT
.	TRBD2	TRBV30	TRBJ2-7	15	CAWSPGGGILYEQYF	TGTGCCTGGAGTCCTGGGGGGGGAATCCTCTACGAGCAGTACTTC
.	TRBD1	TRBV11-3	TRBJ1-1	13	CASSPDRAAEAFF	TGTGCCAGCAGCCCGGACAGGGCCGCTGAGGCTTTCTTT
.	.	TRBV30	TRBJ1-1	14	CALSKDRADTEAFF	TGTGCCTTATCAAAGGACAGAGCCGACACTGAAGCTTTCTTT
.	.	TRBV12-3/TRBV12-4	TRBJ1-2	13	CASSFDPLSGYTF	TGTGCCAGCAGTTTTGATCCACTTTCGGGCTACACCTTC
.	.	TRBV9	TRBJ2-1	13	CASSVASLGEQFF	TGTGCCAGCAGCGTAGCGTCCCTCGGTGAGCAGTTCTTC
.	TRBD1	TRBV6-5	TRBJ1-6	15	CASSYSVQGESPLHF	TGTGCCAGCAGTTACTCGGTCCAGGGGGAGTCACCCCTCCACTTT
.	.	TRBV19	TRBJ2-1	14	CASSRENRAKGQFF	TGTGCCAGTAGTAGGGAGAATCGGGCTAAGGGGCAGTTCTTC
.	TRBD1	TRBV6-5	TRBJ1-5	14	CASSSRGRNQPQHF	TGTGCCAGCAGTTCCAGGGGGCGGAATCAGCCCCAGCATTTT
.	.	TRBV21-1	TRBJ1-1	12	CASRQGCTEAFF	TGTGCCAGCAGACAGGGATGCACTGAAGCTTTCTTT
few	.	TRBV7-9	TRBJ2-7	13	CASSWDTTYEQYF	TGTGCCAGCAGCTGGGACACCACCTACGAGCAGTACTTC
.	.	TRBV3-1/TRBV3-2	TRBJ2-2	14	CASSQIGGPGELFF	TGTGCCAGCAGCCAGATCGGGGGGCCCGGGGAGCTGTTTTTT
.	TRBD1	TRBV3-1/TRBV3-2	TRBJ1-2	14	CASSLGQGGYGYTF	TGTGCCAGCAGTCTTGGACAGGGTGGCTATGGCTACACCTTC
few	.	TRBV3-1/TRBV3-2	TRBJ2-2	14	CASSRLTGPGELFF	TGTGCCAGCAGCCGCTTGACAGGTCCCGGGGAGCTGTTTTTT
.	.	TRBV10-3	TRBJ2-3	15	CAISEPRGSTDTQYF	TGTGCCATCAGTGAACCACGGGGGAGCACAGATACGCAGTATTTT
.	TRBD1	TRBV6-5	TRBJ2-7	15	CASSSPGQGYYEQYF	TGTGCCAGCAGTTCACCCGGACAGGGCTACTACGAGCAGTACTTC
.	TRBD1	TRBV9	TRBJ2-2	16	CASSSLQGQGAGELFF	TGTGCCAGCAGCTCCTTACAGGGACAGGGGGCCGGGGAGCTGTTTTTT
.	.	TRBV5-6	TRBJ2-7	14	CASSFRQDAYEQYF	TGTGCCAGCAGCTTCAGACAGGATGCCTACGAGCAGTACTTC
few	.	TRBV29-1	TRBJ2-7	15	CSVKNSFRGAYEQYF	TGCAGCGTCAAAAACTCCTTTCGGGGTGCCTACGAGCAGTACTTC
.	TRBD1	TRBV10-3	TRBJ2-1	12	CAIGTGTNEQFF	TGTGCCATCGGGACAGGCACGAATGAGCAGTTCTTC
.	TRBD1	TRBV30	TRBJ1-6	14	CAWSGQGYNSPLHF	TGTGCCTGGTCAGGACAGGGATATAATTCACCCCTCCACTTT
.	TRBD1	TRBV5-4	TRBJ1-3	18	CASSLGLTGINSGNTIYF	TGTGCCAGCAGCTTGGGGCTGACAGGGATCAACTCTGGAAACACCATATATTTT
.	TRBD1	TRBV7-9	TRBJ2-3	14	CASSRQGATDTQYF	TGTGCCAGCAGCCGACAGGGGGCTACAGATACGCAGTATTTT
.	.	TRBV24-1	TRBJ1-2	16	CATSESRDSLGYGYTF	TGTGCCACCAGTGAGAGCAGGGACTCCCTGGGCTATGGCTACACCTTC
.	TRBD1	TRBV19	TRBJ1-2	13	CAMKGQDDYGYTF	TGTGCCATGAAAGGACAGGACGACTATGGCTACACCTTC
.	TRBD2	TRBV19	TRBJ2-1	13	CASSTTVSGVPLF	TGTGCCAGTAGTACAACAGTTAGCGGGGTCCCGCTCTTC
.	TRBD1	TRBV5-4	TRBJ2-5	14	CASSSGQGGETQYF	TGTGCCAGCAGCTCGGGACAGGGTGGGGAGACCCAGTACTTC
.	TRBD1	TRBV6-5	TRBJ1-2	16	CASSLQGAKGLGGYTF	TGTGCCAGCAGTTTACAGGGGGCAAAAGGATTGGGAGGCTACACCTTC
.	TRBD1	TRBV5-1	TRBJ2-1	14	CASYGQGDYNEQFF	TGCGCCAGTTACGGACAGGGGGATTACAATGAGCAGTTCTTC
.	.	TRBV6-5	TRBJ2-7	15	CASSYSTGGIYEQYF	TGTGCCAGCAGTTACTCGACTGGCGGGATCTACGAGCAGTACTTC
.	TRBD1	TRBV18	TRBJ2-7	14	CASSPETGGNEQYF	TGTGCCAGCTCACCAGAGACAGGGGGCAACGAGCAGTACTTC
.	TRBD2	TRBV24-1	TRBJ2-1	15	CATSDPSGGGNEQFF	TGTGCCACCAGTGATCCTAGCGGGGGTGGAAATGAGCAGTTCTTC
.	.	TRBV3-1/TRBV3-2	TRBJ2-1	13	CASTPSKYNEQFF	TGTGCCAGCACCCCTAGCAAATACAATGAGCAGTTCTTC
few	TRBD2	TRBV2	TRBJ2-1	14	CASIRLAVHNEQFF	TGTGCCAGCATCCGACTAGCGGTCCACAATGAGCAGTTCTTC
.	.	TRBV19	TRBJ2-7	14	CASSMGTPSYEQYF	TGTGCCAGTAGTATGGGGACACCAAGCTACGAGCAGTACTTC
.	TRBD1	TRBV19	TRBJ1-1	14	CATGTGRAGTKAFF	TGTGCCACGGGGACAGGGCGCGCGGGGACGAAAGCTTTCTTT
.	TRBD2	TRBV5-4	TRBJ2-3	16	CASSAASGGARDTQYF	TGTGCCAGCAGCGCGGCTAGCGGGGGGGCTAGGGATACGCAGTATTTT
.	.	TRBV7-2	TRBJ2-5	15	CASSSGPLAQETQYF	TGTGCCAGCAGCTCCGGCCCACTAGCCCAAGAGACCCAGTACTTC
.	TRBD1	TRBV30	TRBJ1-1	13	CAWRGDRGPEAFF	TGTGCCTGGAGAGGCGACAGGGGGCCTGAAGCTTTCTTT
.	TRBD1	TRBV7-2	TRBJ1-6	15	CASRPRTGVDSPLHF	TGTGCCAGCAGACCCCGGACAGGGGTAGACTCACCCCTCCACTTT
.	.	TRBV4-1	TRBJ1-6	14	CASSQPAPHSPLHF	TGCGCCAGCAGCCAACCCGCGCCCCATTCACCCCTCCACTTT
.	TRBD1	TRBV6-5	TRBJ2-7	15	CASSYSWTGDYEQYF	TGTGCCAGCAGTTACTCGTGGACAGGGGATTACGAGCAGTACTTC
.	.	TRBV6-5	TRBJ2-5	13	CASGQRYQETQYF	TGTGCCAGCGGACAGCGGTATCAAGAGACCCAGTACTTC
.	.	TRBV5-1	TRBJ1-3	14	CASSLQSSGNTIYF	TGCGCCAGCAGCTTACAGAGCTCTGGAAACACCATATATTTT
.	.	TRBV11-2	TRBJ1-2	15	CASSLVGGRGYGYTF	TGTGCCAGCAGCTTAGTGGGGGGGCGCGGCTATGGCTACACCTTC
.	TRBD1	TRBV7-2	TRBJ1-1	16	CASSLRGQGGNTEAFF	TGTGCCAGCAGCTTAAGGGGACAGGGGGGGAACACTGAAGCTTTCTTT
once	TRBD1	TRBV24-1	TRBJ2-5	16	CATSDRGQPNRMAQYF	TGTGCCACCAGTGACCGGGGACAGCCTAATCGAATGGCCCAGTACTTC
.	.	TRBV29-1	TRBJ1-1	12	CSVGHLNTEAFF	TGCAGCGTTGGACACCTGAACACTGAAGCTTTCTTT
once	.	TRBV11-2	TRBJ1-2	15	CASSHPPPLDYGYTF	TGTGCCAGCAGCCACCCCCCCCCACTTGACTATGGCTACACCTTC
.	.	TRBV14	TRBJ2-3	13	CASSQDSLDTQYF	TGTGCCAGCAGCCAAGATAGCCTAGATACGCAGTATTTT
.	TRBD1	TRBV20-1	TRBJ1-2	12	CSASQDRGVYTF	TGCAGTGCTAGTCAGGACAGGGGCGTCTACACCTTC
.	.	TRBV6-2/TRBV6-3	TRBJ1-1	15	CASSYSPLGGTEAFF	TGTGCCAGCAGTTACTCACCCCTAGGAGGGACTGAAGCTTTCTTT
.	TRBD1	TRBV19	TRBJ1-5	15	CASRGQGMGNQPQHF	TGTGCCAGTAGGGGACAGGGAATGGGCAATCAGCCCCAGCATTTT
.	.	TRBV5-4	TRBJ1-5	15	CASSLSAGGNQPQHF	TGTGCCAGCAGCTTGTCCGCCGGGGGCAATCAGCCCCAGCATTTT
.	.	TRBV3-1/TRBV3-2	TRBJ2-7	13	CASSQEGGVGQYF	TGTGCCAGCAGCCAAGAAGGGGGTGTGGGGCAGTACTTC